The T cell receptor (beta chain) described here comes from a study of T cells in localized non-small cell lung cancer. Whole-study results and caveats: Maximal T cell clonality occurred in uninvolved adjacent lung, with tumor ranking below it. In the blood, greater T cell density corresponded to longer overall survival. Researchers found a median roughly 56 of the top 100 tumor clones in adjacent lung.

Trimming took off 8 bases at V and 5 bases at J, with 18 bases between the two ends. The CDR3 has 14 residues. Germline V CDR1 and CDR2: SNHLY, FYNNEI. A word on this clone: Its antigen is unidentified.

Using immunoSEQ multiplex PCR, the repertoire was profiled, and TCRdb retains in-frame clones only, with some absent. The sample carries around 50,000 clones, around 90% recorded once. This specimen consisted of PBMCs, obtained before any cancer treatment. This chain uses TRBV2 with TRBJ2-5; D might be TRBD2 (5 bases). This sequence was found in a female donor with stage II lung adenocarcinoma. The CDR3 sequence is CASLPGNVWETQYF. Written as DNA, the CDR3 is TGTGCCAGCCTGCCGGGGAATGTGTGGGAGACCCAGTACTTC.